This T cell receptor (beta chain) was obtained from a study of glioma-infiltrating T cells after dendritic cell vaccination. At the level of the study: Monocyte-derived dendritic cells, cultured about 7 days with IL-4 and GM-CSF, were pulsed with autologous tumor lysate.

The assay was immunoSEQ multiplex PCR, and TCRdb's table has in-frame clones only and misses some. The profile shows roughly 87,000 clones, about four fifths of them singletons. The length of the CDR3 is 15 residues. Trimming took 0 bases from V and 8 from J, leaving 16 bases between them. The germline V gene has CDR1 SGHAT and CDR2 FQNNGV. This clone occurred once. Time point: after dendritic cell vaccination, including at tumor progression/relapse. No glioblastoma patient carried an isocitrate dehydrogenase mutation. Sequencing used blood, obtained after dendritic cell vaccination. The TCR sequence derives from a human donor with glioblastoma. The J gene is TRBJ1-2, the V gene TRBV11-2; D unresolved. The CDR3 DNA is TGTGCCAGCAGCTTAGACCTGCGGGTTTGGAACGGCTACACCTTC. It is translated as CASSLDLRVWNGYTF.